These 20 T cell receptor beta chains originate from one sample sequenced in a study of blood T cell repertoires in COVID-19 (dated by TCRdb to 2020 to 2022). Libraries were built with the immunoSEQ multiplex PCR assay. What TCRdb holds here is the immuneACCESS table cut down to in-frame rearrangements. Part of the clones is not present; checked against another copy, under half of the missing clones reflect an unresolved V gene, and the others are unexplained. The sample table records tens of thousands of clones; around 83% of these occur just once. The biggest ten clones account for approximately 25% of the sample. The sample taken for sequencing was peripheral blood. The receptors derive from a human donor with acute or convalescent COVID-19. The donor label of this sample is uncertain.

V is TRBV30 and J is TRBJ2-1; tentatively, D is TRBD2 (6 bases). Looked up from germline, CDR1 is GTSNPN and CDR2 is SVGIG (reference sequence). V gave up 1 base and J gave up 2 bases, with 12 bases separating them. The CDR3 loop spans 15 amino acids. In DNA form, the CDR3 reads TGTGCCTGGAGTGCTCGGGGGTCTACCTACAATGAGCAGTTCTTC. This codes for CAWSARGSTYNEQFF. Filled out from reference TRBV30 and TRBJ2-1, the complete variable domain reads SQTIHQWPATLVQPVGSPLSLECTVEGTSNPNLYWYRQAAGRGLQLLFYSVGIGQISSEVPQNLSASRPQDRQFILSSKKLLLSDSGFYLCAWSARGSTYNEQFFGPGTRLTVL.

This clone was picked up a small number of times. The rearrangement uses TRBV7-8 and TRBJ1-1; the D gene is possibly TRBD1 (5 bases). This CDR3 contains 16 residues. The germline CDR1 and CDR2 sequences are SGHVS and FQNEAQ. Between the trimmed V and J ends, which lost 2 bases and 2 bases, there was a span of 15 bases. The CDR3 coding sequence is TGTGCCAGCAGCTTATCCCAGACAGTAATAAACACTGAAGCTTTCTTT. Translation: CASSLSQTVINTEAFF.

The chain recombines TRBV5-1 with TRBJ2-7; TRBD2 might be the D (5 bases). In germline, CDR1 is SGHRS, CDR2 YFSETQ. The CDR3 consists of 15 residues. V was clipped by 4 bases and J by 7 bases, with 21 bases between them. CDR3 DNA sequence: TGCGCCAGCAGCCTATGGAGGCCTGATTCGAGGGAGCAGTACTTC. As protein: CASSLWRPDSREQYF.

The rearrangement links TRBV28 to TRBJ1-5; D unresolved. V gave up 8 bases and J gave up 5 bases, with 16 bases separating them. The germline V gene encodes CDR1 MDHEN and CDR2 SYDVKM. This CDR3 has 14 residues. The CDR3 loop is CASRWEWPDQPQHF. As DNA, the CDR3 is TGTGCCAGCCGGTGGGAGTGGCCGGATCAGCCCCAGCATTTT.

The gene calls are TRBV24-1 and TRBJ2-6; D ambiguous. The length of the CDR3 is 15 residues. V gave up 5 bases and J gave up 0 bases, with 7 bases separating them. The germline V gene encodes CDR1 KGHDR and CDR2 SFDVKD. Written as DNA, the CDR3 is TGTGCCACCAGTGGAGTACTCTCTGGGGCCAACGTCCTGACTTTC. It encodes CATSGVLSGANVLTF.

V gene TRBV18 combines with J gene TRBJ2-7; possibly TRBD2 for D (5 bases). V lost 6 bases and J 5 bases, leaving 20 bases between the germline ends. This CDR3 is 15 amino acids long. CDR1 is KGHSH, CDR2 LQKENI, per germline. This CDR3 reads CASSRLGGRENEQYF. The CDR3 DNA reads as TGTGCCAGCTCGCGCTTAGGAGGAAGAGAAAACGAGCAGTACTTC.

The V and J genes are TRBV19 and TRBJ1-1; 7 bases match TRBD1. In germline, CDR1 is LNHDA, CDR2 SQIVND (reference sequence). Trimming removed 7 bases from V and 11 bases from J; junction bases left unmatched: 22. CDR3 length equals 16 residues. The CDR3 bases are TGTGCCAGTAATTCCGCATTTTCGGCTCAGGGGGTGGAGGCTTTCTTT. This encodes CASNSAFSAQGVEAFF.

V and J are TRBV5-1 and TRBJ2-1; 7 nucleotides align to TRBD2. The V gene end was trimmed by 0 bases and the J gene end by 8 bases; junction bases not matched to a gene: 8. Germline CDR1 is SGHRS and CDR2 is YFSETQ. CDR3 length: 15 residues. The CDR3 sequence: CASSLDGTNNDEQFF. CDR3 in DNA: TGCGCCAGCAGCTTGGACGGGACTAACAATGATGAGCAGTTCTTC.

The chain combines TRBV24-1 with TRBJ1-2; a possible D gene is TRBD1 (5 bases). V lost 3 bases, J lost 2 bases, and 9 bases lay in between. Germline V gene lookup returns CDR1 KGHDR and CDR2 SFDVKD. The CDR3 has 14 residues. The CDR3 sequence is CATSDTGINYGYTF. CDR3 coding DNA: TGTGCCACCAGTGATACAGGAATAAACTATGGCTACACCTTC.

This clone has just one count. The V and J genes are TRBV6-5 and TRBJ1-2, with 9 bases identical to TRBD1. Germline loops: CDR1 MNHEY, CDR2 SVGAGI. V trimming: 5 bases; J trimming: 8 bases; junction bases outside the gene matches: 12. The CDR3 length is 15 residues. The DNA of the CDR3 is TGTGCCAGCAGTATAATCCCACAGGGGGCAGGGGGCTACACCTTC. It yields the protein CASSIIPQGAGGYTF.

The V gene is TRBV5-4, the J gene TRBJ2-1; 10 nucleotides agree with TRBD2. Trimming removed 0 bases from V and 3 bases from J; junction bases left unmatched: 3. The CDR3 has 16 residues. Germline V gene sequence: CDR1 SGHNT, CDR2 YYREEE (reference sequence). CDR3 amino acids: CASSLDSGGDYNEQFF. The CDR3 DNA follows: TGTGCCAGCAGCTTGGACAGCGGGGGGGACTACAATGAGCAGTTCTTC.

In DNA form, the CDR3 reads TGCGCCAGCAGGACTAGCGGGAGTAGTGAGCAGTTCTTC. This sequence encodes CASRTSGSSEQFF. This rearrangement joins TRBV10-1 to TRBJ2-1, with TRBD2 identical over 12 bases. Germline V gives CDR1 WNHNN, CDR2 SYGVQD (reference sequence). V was pared by 6 bases and J by 9 bases, with 3 bases of the junction left unmatched. The CDR3 consists of 13 residues.

The chain has TRBV7-9 and TRBJ2-7; possible D gene TRBD2, 5 bases. The CDR3 length is 13 residues. V shed 1 base and J shed 6 bases, with 10 bases lying between them. In germline, CDR1 is SEHNR, CDR2 FQNEAQ (reference sequence). CDR3 amino acids: CASSLEGAGEQYF. The DNA of the CDR3 is TGTGCCAGCAGCTTAGAGGGAGCAGGCGAGCAGTACTTC.

This clone qualifies as medium-sized. This chain uses TRBV7-9 with TRBJ1-1; 8 bases are shared with TRBD1. J gave up 1 base and V 4 bases, and 5 bases lay outside the gene matches. The CDR3 totals 15 residues. Germline CDR1 SEHNR, CDR2 FQNEAQ (reference sequence). CDR3 coding DNA: TGTGCCAGCAGCTGGGACGGGACAGGGAACACTGAAGCTTTCTTT. Protein product: CASSWDGTGNTEAFF.

The chain uses TRBV29-1 and TRBJ2-7; 12 nucleotides match TRBD2. The CDR3 is made up of 14 amino acids. V lost 6 bases, J lost 0 bases, and 3 bases stayed unmatched. CDR1 and CDR2 from the germline V gene are SQVTM and ANQGSEA. For the CDR3, the DNA is TGCAGCGTCGGACTAGCGGGGAGCTCCTACGAGCAGTACTTC. It codes for CSVGLAGSSYEQYF.

The rearrangement uses TRBV6-5 and TRBJ1-2, with D hard to call. The germline V and J ends were trimmed by 4 bases and 7 bases, with 13 bases remaining between them. The CDR3 has 13 amino acids. Germline V CDR1 and CDR2: MNHEY, SVGAGI. As DNA, the CDR3 is TGTGCCAGCAGTTTGAGGGTTATCGGTGGCTACACCTTC. Encoded protein: CASSLRVIGGYTF.

CDR3 DNA sequence: TGTGCCAGCAGCATCGGGACAGGGCGTGAAGCTTTCTTT. Translating it yields CASSIGTGREAFF. The rearrangement joins TRBV9 to TRBJ1-1; 9 nucleotides agree with TRBD1. CDR3 size: 13 residues. Trimming at V came to 4 bases and at J to 7 bases, leaving 5 bases not matched to a gene. The germline V gene encodes CDR1 SGDLS and CDR2 YYNGEE.

This clone was seen once. The chain has TRBV19 and TRBJ1-2, with a weak D call TRBD1 (6 bases). The CDR3 has 17 amino acids. Trimming took off 1 base at V and 0 bases at J, with 15 bases between the two ends. Germline V lookup: CDR1 LNHDA, CDR2 SQIVND (reference sequence). CDR3 sequence reads: CASSIVWTAVTNYGYTF. The CDR3 region has the DNA TGTGCCAGTAGTATAGTCTGGACAGCGGTAACTAACTATGGCTACACCTTC.

The chain uses TRBV6-1 and TRBJ2-7; a weak D match, TRBD1 (5 bases). The CDR3 runs to 15 residues. Germline V gives CDR1 MNHNS, CDR2 SASEGT. V was trimmed by 2 bases and J by 0 bases, leaving 11 bases between them. The CDR3 loop is CASSEFTGFSYEQYF. The CDR3 coding sequence is TGTGCCAGCAGTGAATTCACAGGATTCTCCTACGAGCAGTACTTC.

The rearrangement links TRBV28 to TRBJ2-7, with TRBD1 matching 9 bases. The CDR3 is 15 amino acids. CDR1 is MDHEN, CDR2 SYDVKM, per germline. V dropped 4 bases and J dropped 7; count of bases not matched to a gene: 11. The CDR3 DNA follows: TGTGCCAGCAGTTCCTCGGGACAGGGAGCGAGGGAGCAGTACTTC. Its protein product is CASSSSGQGAREQYF.